This paragraph covers one T cell receptor (beta chain) sequence. An end of the junction does not agree with germline; a read error may underlie this. The data are from a study of cytomegalovirus exposure and HLA in healthy donors. Germline lookup yields CDR1 SEHNR and CDR2 FQNEAQ (reference sequence). This CDR3 is built from 16 residues. The PCR contained 60 Vbeta and 13 Jbeta primers. Profiled with immunoSEQ multiplex PCR; TCRdb holds only in-frame clones, not every one. This table has 230,000 or so clones, 80% to 95% appearing once. The J gene is TRBJ2-7, the V gene TRBV7-9; 12 nucleotides match TRBD1. The source is a girl aged 2-9 years in good health and CMV-seronegative. The sample taken for sequencing was PBMCs. The CDR3 region is CSSSSQAGTGGSEQYF. CDR3 in DNA: TGTTCCAGCAGCTCGCAGGCGGGGACAGGGGGCTCGGAGCAGTACTTC. The variable domain in full, completed from reference TRBV7-9 and TRBJ2-7, reads DTGVSQNPRHKITKRGQNVTFRCDPISEHNRLYWYRQTLGQGPEFLTYFQNEAQLEKSRLLSDRFSAERPKGSFSTLEIQRTEQGDSAMYLCSSSSQAGTGGSEQYFGPGTRLTVT.